Each of the 18 T cell receptor beta chains below was sequenced from the same sample in a study of human T cells and chemical hapten exposure. TCRdb ran MiXCR on the RACE reads and lists one entry per CDR3 protein. The table lists 69,000 or so distinct CDR3 sequences, under 13% of them singletons. Time point described: patch test 2, 6 weeks after DPC sensitization. Treatment given: therapeutic diphenylcyclopropenone sensitization with weekly scalp DPC. Here the sequenced sample was whole blood, taken in connection with sensitization to the hapten diphenylcyclopropenone (DPC). The receptor source for this set is a woman aged 50 to 60 with alopecia areata. Some clones in this sample may be carry-over from other donors' samples.

This clonotype was observed many times. The V and J genes are TRBV20-1 and TRBJ1-2; D not resolved. There are 11 residues in the CDR3. Trimming shortened V by 2 bases and J by 14 bases, and 15 bases separated the two germline ends. The germline V gene has CDR1 DFQATT and CDR2 SNEGSKA (reference sequence). CDR3 residues: CSARFAETKTF. CDR3 DNA sequence: TGCAGTGCTAGATTTGCAGAAACAAAGACCTTC.

This clonotype was detected ten times or more. For the CDR3, the DNA is TGTGCCAGCAGCGCGTCGGACAGGGGTCGCACCGGGGAGCTGTTTTTT. This codes for CASSASDRGRTGELFF. The chain links TRBV21-1 to TRBJ2-2; the table calls TRBD1, which could not be checked here. TRBV21-1 is listed as a pseudogene. The CDR3 has 16 amino acids.

The rearrangement uses TRBV10-3 and TRBJ1-5; D is unclear. CDR1 is ENHRY and CDR2 is SYGVKD in the germline V gene. The CDR3 has 17 residues. V lost 3 bases to trimming and J lost 2 bases, with 17 bases between them. CDR3 region: CAISDSLLTEGNQPQHF. The CDR3 nucleotides are TGTGCCATCAGTGACTCCCTCCTCACTGAGGGCAATCAGCCCCAGCATTTT.

This clonotype was counted between two and nine times. V gene TRBV6-6 combines with J gene TRBJ1-5; D is perhaps TRBD1 (5 bases). This CDR3 has 17 amino acids. The V and J ends lost 4 bases and 5 bases respectively, with 21 bases between them. Germline lookup yields CDR1 MNHNY and CDR2 SVGAGI (reference sequence). In nucleotides, the CDR3 is TGTGCCAGCAGTTCCGCCCTTGGGACCCTGGCGTATCAGCCCCAGCATTTT. This translates into CASSSALGTLAYQPQHF.

V usage is TRBV12-3 or TRBV12-4 and J usage is TRBJ2-7; no clear D. Deletions cut 2 bases from V and 3 bases from J, with 5 bases between. CDR3 length: 12 amino acids. The CDR3 DNA follows: TGTGCCAGCAGTTTATTTGACTACGAGCAGTACTTC. Protein sequence: CASSLFDYEQYF.

This clonotype was counted many times. The chain employs TRBV29-1 and TRBJ2-3; possibly TRBD1 for D (7 bases). CDR1 is SQVTM, CDR2 ANQGSEA, per germline. The CDR3 contains 14 residues. Trimming stripped 5 bases from V and 4 bases from J, with 16 bases between. CDR3 DNA sequence: TGCAGCGTTCGGGACAGCAGGGGGGCAGATACGCAGTATTTT. Residues: CSVRDSRGADTQYF.

V and J are TRBV10-2 and TRBJ1-2; 8 positions agree with TRBD1. Trimming cost V 2 bases and J 3 bases; bases outside gene matches: 5. The CDR3 contains 15 residues. CDR1 is WSHSY, CDR2 SAAADI, per germline. The CDR3 DNA follows: TGCGCCAGCAGTGAGAGCAGGGGGCGAGACTATGGCTACACCTTC. This translates into CASSESRGRDYGYTF.

J is TRBJ1-5 and V is TRBV29-1; D is uncertain. The CDR3 is made up of 14 amino acids. The V gene's germline CDR1 is SQVTM and CDR2 ANQGSEA. V lost 3 bases, J lost 0 bases, and 9 bases lay in between. The CDR3 region has the DNA TGCAGCGTTGAGGACCGAAATAGCAATCAGCCCCAGCATTTT. It specifies CSVEDRNSNQPQHF.

There are many counts of this clonotype. The CDR3, as DNA: TGTGCCAGCAGTTTATCGGGGTATAGCAATGAGCAGTTCTTC. Residues: CASSLSGYSNEQFF. This rearrangement joins TRBV27 to TRBJ2-1; no firm D call. The V and J ends lost 0 bases and 6 bases respectively, with 9 bases between them. The CDR3 covers 14 residues. Germline CDR1 MNHEY, CDR2 SMNVEV (reference sequence).

The chain joins TRBV7-3 to TRBJ2-3; no definite D call. The V and J ends lost 0 bases and 4 bases respectively, with 5 bases between them. This CDR3 has 13 amino acids. The germline V gene has CDR1 SGHTA and CDR2 FQGTGA. CDR3 coding DNA: TGTGCCAGCAGCTTAACCCTAGCAGATACGCAGTATTTT. It encodes CASSLTLADTQYF.

This clonotype was seen a handful of times. The chain links TRBV11-2 to TRBJ2-5; D remains unclear. Germline CDR1 is SGHAT and CDR2 is FQNNGV. Trimming stripped 5 bases from V and 1 base from J, with 11 bases between. The CDR3 is 14 residues long. The CDR3 sequence: CASSLLSVQETQYF. The CDR3 coding sequence is TGTGCCAGCAGCCTCCTGAGCGTCCAAGAGACCCAGTACTTC. Filled out from reference TRBV11-2 and TRBJ2-5, the complete variable domain reads EAGVAQSPRYKIIEKRQSVAFWCNPISGHATLYWYQQILGQGPKLLIQFQNNGVVDDSQLPKDRFSAERLKGVDSTLKIQPAKLEDSAVYLCASSLLSVQETQYFGPGTRLLVL.

This clonotype was seen many times. The chain combines TRBV20-1 with TRBJ1-3, with 8 bases aligning to TRBD1. The germline V gene encodes CDR1 DFQATT and CDR2 SNEGSKA (reference sequence). J was trimmed by 4 bases and V by 6 bases; bases with no gene match: 8. This CDR3 is built from 14 residues. CDR3 bases: TGCAGTGCCACCGGGACAGGAACAGGAAACACCATATATTTT. It specifies CSATGTGTGNTIYF.

This clonotype was seen at least ten times. The chain uses TRBV3-1 and TRBJ2-3; 9 positions agree with TRBD2. This CDR3 is built from 14 residues. V shed 6 bases and J 5 bases; nucleotides not matched to a gene: 6. Germline V gene lookup returns CDR1 LGHDT and CDR2 YNNKEL (reference sequence). The CDR3 loop is CASSLAGVEDTQYF. The CDR3 region has the DNA TGTGCCAGCAGTTTAGCGGGAGTGGAAGATACGCAGTATTTT.

The sample holds many counts of this clonotype. The chain couples TRBV24-1 to TRBJ2-3, with D unclear. Germline V gives CDR1 KGHDR, CDR2 SFDVKD. The length of the CDR3 is 13 residues. With 7 bases removed from V and 0 bases from J, the gap between germline ends came to 7 bases. The CDR3 sequence is CATRVNSTDTQYF. CDR3 bases: TGTGCCACCAGAGTTAATAGCACAGATACGCAGTATTTT.

This clonotype has at least ten counts. The chain uses TRBV3-1 and TRBJ2-3, with a possible D match to TRBD2 (5 bases). Germline CDR1 LGHDT, CDR2 YNNKEL (reference sequence). V lost 1 base, J lost 1 base, and 12 bases lay in between. CDR3 size: 16 residues. As DNA, the CDR3 is TGTGCCAGCAGCCAAGGGACTCCTACAGGCACAGATACGCAGTATTTT. Amino acid sequence: CASSQGTPTGTDTQYF.

Many counts were recorded for this clonotype. This sequence joins TRBV7-9 and TRBJ2-3; tentatively, D is TRBD2 (5 bases). The germline V gene has CDR1 SEHNR and CDR2 FQNEAQ (reference sequence). The ends were cut back, 5 bases at V and 2 bases at J, with 17 bases in the middle. The CDR3 is 16 residues long. The CDR3 spells CASSRTGIAATDTQYF. CDR3 nucleotides: TGTGCCAGCAGCCGAACGGGGATCGCGGCCACAGATACGCAGTATTTT.

There are many counts of this clonotype. The V gene is TRBV18, the J gene TRBJ2-7; D is unresolved. CDR1 is KGHSH, CDR2 LQKENI, per germline. The V end lost 2 bases, the J end lost 1 base, and 6 bases lay between the germline ends. The CDR3 totals 13 residues. CDR3: CASSPDKSYEQYF. Written as DNA, the CDR3 is TGTGCCAGCTCACCAGACAAATCCTACGAGCAGTACTTC.

There are many counts of this clonotype. The chain employs TRBV27 and TRBJ1-1, with D possibly TRBD1 on 6 matching bases. Per germline, CDR1 MNHEY and CDR2 SMNVEV (reference sequence). With 6 bases removed from V and 4 bases from J, the gap between germline ends came to 12 bases. The CDR3 totals 13 residues. CDR3 loop: CASRSQGPTEAFF. The CDR3 region has the DNA TGTGCCAGCAGATCCCAGGGGCCCACTGAAGCTTTCTTT.